This TCR beta chain stems from a study of blood T cell repertoires in COVID-19. Notes on this clone: Mismatch with germline at one junction end may stem from a read error.

Authors' analysis steps: Cell counts per sample came from amplifying reference gene primers. Profiling relied on immunoSEQ multiplex PCR, and the TCRdb table lists in-frame clones only, not all of them. V, J and clone size are taken as reported in that table, and D and trimming were inferred from the DNA itself. The sample includes around 150,000 clones, approximately 91% of them seen just once. The CDR3 consists of 18 residues. Germline V gives CDR1 MGHDK, CDR2 SYGVNS. This chain links TRBV25-1 with TRBJ1-5, with a weak D call TRBD1 (6 bases). This TCR was recovered from a man younger than 30 with acute or convalescent COVID-19. The sample taken for sequencing was peripheral blood. The CDR3 loop is CASSPVGNFPRDNQSQHF. CDR3 bases: TGTGCCAGCAGCCCAGTGGGGAATTTCCCTCGGGACAATCAGTCCCAGCATTTT.